This entry is about one T cell receptor beta chain. Which antigen it targets is not known. No much larger clonotype is one base removed from it; base qualities were not supplied. The cohort was made up of several hundred healthy bone marrow donors. All cohort members were sampled while nominally healthy, although unrecorded immune exposures were likely present. The donor was CMV seropositive and was included in the group of some 290 seropositive cohort members. Every donor gave a peripheral blood sample, and the peripheral blood mononuclear cells from that sample were used for TCR beta sequencing. The Qiagen DNeasy Blood Extraction Kit was used to extract genomic DNA from the blood cell samples. The data belong to a study of cytomegalovirus exposure and HLA in healthy donors (dated by TCRdb to between 2016 and 2019). Notes on the research overall: An earlier analysis of approximately 600 of the donors reported 250 to 350 Gb of sequence data and approximately 110 million unique TCR beta sequences from 150 million to 200 million T cells. The aim of the study was to test whether cataloging public T cell receptors could identify signatures of past pathogen exposure. All discovery cohort repertoires had been generated on a single sequencing platform. In a later analysis, previously published TCR beta repertoires from about 640 donors were re-analyzed and high-resolution HLA genotyping was added so that TCR occurrence patterns could be studied. Approximately 300 gigabases of sequencing data and around 90 million unique TCR sequences made up an early release that covered approximately 620 HLA-typed donors. The later analysis used no new phenotypic data to find candidate immune exposures, relying instead on TCR beta sequences and their occurrence across donors. The number of donors typed differed by locus, with 629-630 for A, B, C, DRB1 and DQB1, roughly 520 for DQA1, 600 to 610 for DPA1, and 450 to 480 for DPB1. Roughly five DR-DQ haplotypes were treated as single units for association and clustering because of strong linkage in the cohort. Among 350 to 400 genotyped donors of the cohort, an average of approximately 240,000 unique TCR beta nucleotide sequences were sequenced per donor, roughly 20% of them non-productive. Genome-wide SNP genotypes for about 60% of the roughly 670 donors were used in a later genetic analysis, which treated that subset as a discovery cohort. Along with the roughly 700-subject first cohort, a separate validation cohort of over a hundred different subjects was used. To decide whether each TCR beta V gene segment behaved as functional or pseudogenic, an earlier analysis of approximately 620 of the donors relied on high-throughput TCR beta sequencing. Both class I and class II loci were covered by HLA typing, at four-digit resolution. High-throughput TCR immunosequencing, statistical association of individual TCRs with disease status, and machine learning were combined to predict cytomegalovirus infection status. Of the approximately 400 genotyped donors, over 70% fell in the genetic ancestry cluster associated with self-reported Caucasian donors. Alongside the repertoire data, information on donor age, sex, ethnicity and CMV serostatus was compiled. The T cell repertoires of around 730 subjects were profiled by immunosequencing and related to cytomegalovirus serostatus. The study at large found these results: Compared with equally common non-associated chains, HLA-associated TCR beta chains in a later analysis were more clonally expanded and had lower generation probabilities. Across donors, most TCR sequences were observed very rarely, whereas some public TCRs were present in many individuals. Because some donors lacked HLA typing at each locus, the association tests relied only on the typed subset. A later analysis found that most CMV-associated TCR beta chains appeared HLA-restricted, with HLA associations seemingly driven largely by CMV exposure. A group of highly shared sequence variants was considered likely to be a technical artifact of the sequencing pipeline. A further reported finding was that TCR beta sequences accurately predicted the HLA-A and HLA-B alleles for most subjects in the first cohort. Assigning TCR associations to individual alleles was difficult when HLA alleles, especially DR and DQ, strongly co-occurred. A few of the identified cytomegalovirus-associated TCR beta chains were confirmed in vitro to be specific for cytomegalovirus antigens. A later analysis reported that several top co-occurrence clusters appeared linked to parvovirus B19, influenza, CMV and Epstein-Barr virus. A later genetic analysis reported fewer N-insertions in productive TCRs among donors in an Asian-associated ancestry cluster than the approximately 700-donor mean. Broadly in line with IMGT annotations, most TCR beta V segments showed up in productive rearrangements about 87% or about 30% of the time in an earlier analysis of about 500 of the donors. The classifier was reported to diagnose cytomegalovirus status with high specificity and sensitivity in both the original cohort and the validation cohort. The presence/absence analyses assumed that sequencing depth was roughly uniform across donors, and that assumption may not be true. In a later analysis, around 17,000 TCR beta sequences were associated with specific HLA alleles at a false discovery rate of 0.05. The study gave a list of roughly 150 TCR beta chains associated with cytomegalovirus. The only immune exposure information available for the cohort was CMV serostatus. Correlated functional status among segregating V segments might be attributable to linkage disequilibrium, but an unknown experimental factor could not be ruled out. The earlier analysis of fewer than 750 of the donors excluded 15 to 20 rarely observed V segments, including chromosome 9 orphons, because counts were too low. A later analysis found that TCR association rates varied across HLA loci, with DRB1 alleles showing the most associated TCRs and HLA-C alleles the fewest. Because the 87-base-pair reads could not distinguish some IMGT-functional V segments, including TRBV6-2 and TRBV6-3, those segments were excluded. Only TCR beta chains were sequenced in this cohort, and the absence of alpha or paired-chain data limited detectable features. V-gene and J-gene trimming of TCR beta chains was associated with a missense DCLRE1C variant in a later genetic analysis, and the association was replicated in an independent cohort. According to the authors, the approach could potentially be generalized to other disease states and immunological phenotypes.

The CDR3 sequence holds 14 residues, the cysteine and phenylalanine included. Only CDR3 DNA is held: 42 bases, read in frame from base 1. CDR1 and CDR2, per the germline V gene, are SGHTA and FQGNSA. At the junction V is shortened by 6 bases and J by 4 bases; bases outside the gene matches: 4. The library was generated by the immunoSEQ multiplex PCR assay. For the multiplex PCR, a mixture combining 60 forward primers for TCR Vbeta segments and 13 reverse primers for TCR Jbeta segments was used. The CDR3 region of rearranged TCR beta genes was amplified from genomic DNA by a multiplex PCR assay. The amplified TCR beta libraries were sequenced on the Illumina HiSeq System as 87-base-pair reads. The paper's data handling went like this. In a later analysis, some 80 million unique TCR beta chains were counted across the 650 to 750 repertoires, and roughly 11 million of these chains were shared by at least two donors. To remove PCR and sequencing errors, raw reads were error-corrected and collapsed into unique sequences using a nearest-neighbor algorithm that merged closely related sequences. To assign V, D and J gene segments, CDR3 sequences were aligned to IMGT reference sequences. For a sequence to be retained, a match of at least six nucleotides was required to both a V gene segment and a J gene segment. A rearrangement counted as productive if the CDR3 had no stop codons and remained in frame with V and J, and every other rearrangement counted as non-productive. CDR3 was defined by IMGT convention, running from the second conserved V-encoded cysteine to the conserved J-encoded phenylalanine. In an earlier analysis of around 640 of the donors, sequences lacking an unambiguous match to a single V gene segment were excluded. An earlier analysis of a few hundred of the donors called V segments functional above 56.7% productive rearrangements and segregating when the between-donor standard deviation exceeded 5%. A statistical classification framework was developed to diagnose cytomegalovirus status using the catalog of TCR beta chain sequences. V and J gene assignment, in a later analysis, came from comparing TCR nucleotide sequences with IMGT/GENE-DB human TR gene sequences. In a later analysis, CDR3 sequences and most-parsimonious VDJ recombination scenarios were assigned using the TCRdist pipeline. In a later analysis, every TCR beta chain was defined by the combination of its CDR3 amino acid sequence and its V-gene family, and reads without a unique V-gene family were dropped. As a way to deal with suspected cross-contamination and a sequencing artifact, a later analysis dropped 450 to 600 nucleotide sequences that were highly shared and had low generation probability. A later analysis calculated a clonal expansion index for each public chain from normalized within-repertoire ranks of inferred template counts. In a later analysis, generation probabilities were computed with a VDJ recombination model fitted to out-of-frame rearrangements, and the resulting probabilities were checked against IGoR. A later analysis scored TCR-TCR, TCR-HLA and TCR-CMV co-occurrence with hypergeometric tests, applying a repertoire-size bias correction to TCR pairs. In a later analysis, false discovery rates were estimated by permuting HLA or CMV assignments 20 times. In a later analysis, co-occurring TCRs were grouped with DBSCAN, and TCRdist sequence similarity was added when clustering was performed within HLA-allele-positive subsets. Repertoires with fewer than 30,000 or more than 120,000 public chains were left out of co-occurrence clustering, as were about 5 repertoires with anomalous nucleotide sharing. Held by TCRdb, this immuneACCESS table contains in-frame sequences only and omits some clones. Under half of the omission traces to an unresolved V gene where checked; the cause of the rest is unknown. V, J and clone size are taken as reported in that table, and D and trimming were inferred from the DNA itself. The sample yields over 200,000 clones; about 81% were counted once. The ten largest clones capture around 5.7% of the sample.

This sequence uses TRBV7-2 and TRBJ1-3, and 9 bases in between align with TRBD1. Sequencing was performed on PBMCs. The clonotype originates from a middle-aged woman in good health and CMV-seropositive. CDR3 sequence: CASRGDRVGNTIYF. The sequenced DNA: TGTGCCAGCAGAGGGGACAGGGTCGGAAACACCATATATTTT.